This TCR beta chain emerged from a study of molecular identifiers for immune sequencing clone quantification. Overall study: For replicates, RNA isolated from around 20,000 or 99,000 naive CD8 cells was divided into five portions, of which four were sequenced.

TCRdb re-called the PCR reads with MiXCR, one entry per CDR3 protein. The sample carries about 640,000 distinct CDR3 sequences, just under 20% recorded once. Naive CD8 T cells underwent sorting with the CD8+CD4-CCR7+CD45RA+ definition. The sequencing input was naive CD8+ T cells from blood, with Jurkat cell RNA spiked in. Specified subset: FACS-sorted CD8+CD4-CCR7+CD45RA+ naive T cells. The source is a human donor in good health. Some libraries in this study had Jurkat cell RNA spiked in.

CDR3 loop: CASSIDPGPDYNEQFF. Written as DNA, the CDR3 is TGTGCCAGTAGTATAGATCCGGGGCCTGACTACAATGAGCAGTTCTTC. This sequence joins TRBV19 and TRBJ2-1, with D possibly being TRBD1 or TRBD2 (5 bases each). This CDR3 has 16 residues. Per the germline V gene, CDR1 is LNHDA and CDR2 is SQIVND (reference sequence). Trimming cost V 0 bases and J 3 bases, with 12 bases left between them.